This entry is about one T cell receptor (beta chain). Its target is not known. These data come from a study of vaccination and CD4 T cells after COVID-19. About the research overall: With a range of 35 to 161, the median interval from diagnosis to drawing post-COVID samples was 101 days. Findings of the study overall: From approximately 21 to 40, the median of SARS-CoV-2-reactive clonotypes rose without reaching significance.

Germline CDR1 and CDR2: SGHTA and FQGNSA. J was trimmed by 4 bases and V by 1 base; bases with no gene match: 14. The CDR3 sequence is 20 residues long. Regarding treatment: roughly ten-day PBMC culture with coronavirus spike peptide pools or control peptides (ViraFEST assay). The Oncomine TCR Beta short-read assay was what sequenced the DNA obtained from cultured CD4+ T cells. TCRdb called the PCR reads again in MiXCR, with one record for every CDR3 protein. The data show some 9,500 distinct CDR3 sequences, 65% to 70% seen once. The TCR comes from a human donor who had recovered from COVID-19. This chain connects TRBV7-2 to TRBJ2-7, with 15 bases fitting TRBD2. The sample was CD4+ T cells from blood, cultured in vitro, taken before SARS-CoV-2 vaccination. DNA for the CDR3: TGTGCCAGCAGCTTAGTATTACACAGCCCGGGACTAGCGGGAGGATACGAGCAGTACTTC. This sequence encodes CASSLVLHSPGLAGGYEQYF.